The clone carrying this T cell receptor beta chain was found once. The source of the sample is a study of blood T cell repertoires in COVID-19. Study overall: COVID-19 samples from acute and convalescent phases originated in the United States, Italy and Spain. Sources were T cells, B-cell-depleted T cells, or PBMCs; the material itself was cDNA or gDNA.

Germline V gene sequence: CDR1 MNHNY, CDR2 SVGAGI (reference sequence). This CDR3 comprises 14 residues. The V and J ends lost 7 bases and 6 bases, in that order; junction bases with no gene match: 11. In the authors' workflow: Estimation of nucleated cell counts relied on the amplification of reference gene primers. Clones were read by immunoSEQ multiplex PCR, and TCRdb kept only the in-frame ones, dropping some. Clone size and V and J calls were adopted from that table, with D and trimming inferred from the DNA. Of about 100,000 clones in the sample, 80% are singletons; the top ten hold about 16%. Sequenced sample: peripheral blood. The chain recombines TRBV6-6 with TRBJ2-7; 8 nucleotides match TRBD2. This TCR was sampled from a human donor in a cohort sampled during active COVID-19. The CDR3 bases are TGTGCCAGCACCAAAACAGCGGGAGTAACCGAGCAGTACTTC. As protein: CASTKTAGVTEQYF.